Each of the 21 T cell receptor beta chains below was sequenced from the same sample in a study of shared clonotypes between healthy human individuals. Measured with immunoSEQ multiplex PCR; TCRdb has only the in-frame clones, and not every one. Of approximately 1,500,000 clones in the sample, around 95% are singletons; the top ten hold over 1%. Source material: naive CD4+ T cells sorted from blood. The subset here: CD45RA+ positively selected. Receptors originate from a man aged 30 to 45 in good health.

V is TRBV4-3 and J is TRBJ2-1; D is unresolved. Trimming pared 2 bases from V and 15 bases from J, leaving 23 bases between. The CDR3 has 15 residues. Germline CDR1 reads LGHNA; CDR2 reads YSLEER. The CDR3 DNA reads TGCGCCAGCAGCCAATCAACAGTGGTCTCAATGAATCCGTTCTTC. Encoded protein: CASSQSTVVSMNPFF.

This chain joins TRBV11-2 and TRBJ2-1; 10 nucleotides line up with TRBD2. This CDR3 has 14 residues. Germline lookup yields CDR1 SGHAT and CDR2 FQNNGV. V was clipped by 6 bases and J by 9 bases; unmatched bases: 8. The DNA for the CDR3 is TGTGCCAGCAGGAGAGCGGGAGGGTCGGGTGAGCAGTTCTTC. It translates to CASRRAGGSGEQFF. Full variable domain (remainder filled in from reference TRBV11-2 and TRBJ2-1): EAGVAQSPRYKIIEKRQSVAFWCNPISGHATLYWYQQILGQGPKLLIQFQNNGVVDDSQLPKDRFSAERLKGVDSTLKIQPAKLEDSAVYLCASRRAGGSGEQFFGPGTRLTVL.

This sequence joins TRBV5-1 and TRBJ2-3; D not resolved. The CDR3 is 14 amino acids. CDR1 is SGHRS and CDR2 is YFSETQ in the germline V gene. V lost 0 bases, J lost 6 bases, and 11 bases lay in between. This chain's CDR3 is CASSLDLSVDTQYF. Written as DNA, the CDR3 is TGCGCCAGCAGCTTGGACCTCTCGGTGGATACGCAGTATTTT.

The V and J genes are TRBV5-1 and TRBJ2-7, with 8 bases matching TRBD1. CDR1 SGHRS and CDR2 YFSETQ come from the germline V gene. V shed 2 bases, J shed 8 bases, and the junction held 12 bases outside the gene matches. CDR3 length: 15 amino acids. CDR3 protein: CASSFADRDLLQQYF. The CDR3 DNA is TGCGCCAGCAGCTTCGCGGACAGGGATCTATTACAGCAGTACTTC.

The chain recombines TRBV5-1 with TRBJ1-3; 8 nucleotides line up with TRBD1. The V and J ends lost 4 bases and 0 bases, in that order; junction bases with no gene match: 9. Germline-derived CDR1 and CDR2 are SGHRS and YFSETQ. The CDR3 contains 17 residues. The CDR3 sequence: CASSGGQGPSSGNTIYF. The CDR3 DNA sequence: TGCGCCAGCAGCGGCGGACAGGGCCCCAGCTCTGGAAACACCATATATTTT.

The V gene is TRBV13, the J gene TRBJ2-4; TRBD2 agrees at 11 bases. This CDR3 is 20 amino acids long. After removal of 2 bases from V and 0 bases from J, the junction contained 12 bases not matched to a gene. The germline V gene encodes CDR1 PRHDT and CDR2 FYEKMQ (reference sequence). The CDR3 nucleotides are TGTGCCAGCAGCTTACCCGGACAGGGACTAGCGGAGATAGCCAAAAACATTCAGTACTTC. As protein: CASSLPGQGLAEIAKNIQYF.

The chain combines TRBV7-2 with TRBJ1-2, with D possibly matching TRBD1 (6 bases). V was pared by 5 bases and J by 9 bases, with 16 bases between. The CDR3 is 13 amino acids. Looked up from germline, CDR1 is SGHTA and CDR2 is FQGNSA. The CDR3 DNA reads as TGTGCCAGCAGCAGAGACAGGAGGCGAAGCTACACCTTC. The encoded protein is CASSRDRRRSYTF.

The chain has TRBV30 and TRBJ1-5, with D possibly matching TRBD1 (5 bases). This CDR3 region has 15 residues. Germline CDR1 and CDR2: GTSNPN and SVGIG (reference sequence). The V end was cut by 4 bases, the J end by 1 base, with 14 bases between. CDR3 protein: CAWTPWWGSNQPQHF. The CDR3 DNA reads as TGTGCCTGGACGCCCTGGTGGGGGAGCAATCAGCCCCAGCATTTT.

The chain recombines TRBV28 with TRBJ1-5; possible D gene TRBD1, 5 bases. The CDR3 totals 15 residues. Germline V gives CDR1 MDHEN, CDR2 SYDVKM. V was pared by 1 base and J by 6 bases, with 13 bases between. The CDR3 DNA follows: TGTGCCAGCAGTTTATTATCAGGGCCGGTTCAGCCCCAGCATTTT. Amino acids: CASSLLSGPVQPQHF.

The chain carries TRBV28 and TRBJ1-4; D ambiguous. Looked up from germline, CDR1 is MDHEN and CDR2 is SYDVKM. V dropped 9 bases and J dropped 14 bases, with 16 bases sitting between them. The CDR3 runs to 11 residues. Here the CDR3 DNA reads TGTGCCAGTAGATCCACGGGGTTTCTGTTTTTT. It translates to CASRSTGFLFF.

This rearrangement joins TRBV6-1 to TRBJ2-4, with TRBD1 matching over 7 bases. Looked up from germline, CDR1 is MNHNS and CDR2 is SASEGT. The CDR3 consists of 18 residues. V shed 0 bases, J shed 5 bases, and the junction held 13 bases outside the gene matches. The CDR3 DNA follows: TGTGCCAGCAGTGAAGCTTCAATTGGACAGGTGGTCCAAAACATTCAGTACTTC. This codes for CASSEASIGQVVQNIQYF.

The chain combines TRBV28 with TRBJ2-6, with a possible D match to TRBD2 (6 bases). Per the germline V gene, CDR1 is MDHEN and CDR2 is SYDVKM. Trimming stripped 5 bases from V and 0 bases from J, with 11 bases between. CDR3 length equals 16 residues. The DNA for the CDR3 is TGTGCCAGCAGTCGACTAGGGACCTCTGGGGCCAACGTCCTGACTTTC. Its translation: CASSRLGTSGANVLTF.

Notes on this clone: This specimen includes other DNA sequences encoding the same CDR3. The CDR3 DNA reads TGCGCCAGCAGCTTGGGAGAGGGTGAGCAGTTCTTC. Its translation: CASSLGEGEQFF. This chain connects TRBV5-1 to TRBJ2-1, with a weak D call TRBD2 (5 bases). The ends were cut back, 0 bases at V and 9 bases at J, with 7 bases in the middle. The germline CDR1 and CDR2 sequences are SGHRS and YFSETQ. This CDR3 spans 12 amino acids.

On this clone: Distinct nucleotide sequences in the sample also encode this CDR3. The V and J genes are TRBV7-2 and TRBJ2-7, with D unclear. The V gene lost 1 base and the J gene lost 0 bases, with 7 bases spanning the gap. CDR3 length equals 14 residues. The germline gives CDR1 SGHTA, CDR2 FQGNSA. The CDR3 DNA reads as TGTGCCAGCAGCTTAGATCCGGGCTCCTACGAGCAGTACTTC. Its protein is CASSLDPGSYEQYF.

Of note for this clone: Additional DNA sequences in this sample encode the identical CDR3. The chain employs TRBV18 and TRBJ2-6; no clear D. Trimming removed 3 bases from V and 0 bases from J, with 6 bases in between. The CDR3 spans 15 residues. CDR1 and CDR2 from the germline V gene are KGHSH and LQKENI. CDR3: CASSPLDSGANVLTF. CDR3 sequence (DNA): TGTGCCAGCTCACCTTTGGACTCTGGGGCCAACGTCCTGACTTTC.

The chain employs TRBV7-2 and TRBJ2-7; D may correspond to TRBD1 or TRBD2 (6 bases each). This CDR3 is built from 15 residues. V was shortened by 0 bases and J by 5 bases, with 14 bases between the two germline ends. Germline V gene data show CDR1 as SGHTA and CDR2 as FQGNSA. Here the CDR3 DNA reads TGTGCCAGCAGCTTAGCCCCGGGGGCGAAGAACGAGCAGTACTTC. Its protein product is CASSLAPGAKNEQYF. The variable domain in full, completed from reference TRBV7-2 and TRBJ2-7, reads GAGVSQSPSNKVTEKGKDVELRCDPISGHTALYWYRQSLGQGLEFLIYFQGNSAPDKSGLPSDRFSAERTGGSVSTLTIQRTQQEDSAVYLCASSLAPGAKNEQYFGPGTRLTVT.

For the CDR3, the DNA is TGTGCCAGCAGCTTAGGGCAACTTAATGGCGAGCAGTACTTC. This gives the protein CASSLGQLNGEQYF. The chain is built from TRBV7-2 and TRBJ2-7; D remains ambiguous. The CDR3 has 14 amino acids. Per germline, CDR1 SGHTA and CDR2 FQGNSA. The V end was cut by 1 base, the J end by 6 bases, with 13 bases between.

J is TRBJ2-1 and V is TRBV5-1; a possible D gene is TRBD1 (5 bases). Germline CDR1 is SGHRS and CDR2 is YFSETQ. Trimming removed 0 bases from V and 3 bases from J, with 10 bases in between. CDR3 length equals 15 residues. CDR3 DNA sequence: TGCGCCAGCAGCTTGGGACAGACCAACTACAATGAGCAGTTCTTC. This translates into CASSLGQTNYNEQFF.

V is TRBV28 and J is TRBJ2-1; 10 positions match TRBD2. The V and J ends lost 3 bases and 5 bases, in that order; junction bases with no gene match: 4. Germline V gives CDR1 MDHEN, CDR2 SYDVKM. The CDR3 runs 15 residues. CDR3 loop: CASSFGLAGDNEQFF. The CDR3, as DNA: TGTGCCAGCAGTTTTGGGCTAGCGGGGGACAATGAGCAGTTCTTC.

This clone has a single count. In the same sample, other DNA sequences code for this CDR3. The chain couples TRBV19 to TRBJ2-1; 14 bases align to TRBD2. The V gene's germline CDR1 is LNHDA and CDR2 SQIVND (reference sequence). CDR3 length: 17 residues. V was clipped by 3 bases and J by 1 base; unmatched bases: 2. The CDR3 sequence: CASSMGLAGVSYNEQFF. The CDR3 coding sequence is TGTGCCAGTAGTATGGGACTAGCGGGAGTGTCCTACAATGAGCAGTTCTTC.

This clone was detected once. The V and J genes are TRBV18 and TRBJ2-1, with D unresolved. The CDR3 has 17 residues. Germline assignment: CDR1 KGHSH and CDR2 LQKENI. V was trimmed by 2 bases and J by 7 bases, leaving 21 bases between them. CDR3 loop: CASSPTGGRTPLNEQFF. CDR3 nucleotide sequence: TGTGCCAGCTCACCAACTGGTGGTAGGACCCCCCTAAATGAGCAGTTCTTC.